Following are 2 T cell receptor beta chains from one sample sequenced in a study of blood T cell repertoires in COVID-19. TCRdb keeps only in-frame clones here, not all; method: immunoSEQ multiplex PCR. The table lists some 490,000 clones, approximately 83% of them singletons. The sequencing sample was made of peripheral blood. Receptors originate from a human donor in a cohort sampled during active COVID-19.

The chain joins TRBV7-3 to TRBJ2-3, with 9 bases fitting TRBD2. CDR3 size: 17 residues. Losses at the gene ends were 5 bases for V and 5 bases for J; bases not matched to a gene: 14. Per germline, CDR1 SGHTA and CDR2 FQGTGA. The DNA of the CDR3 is TGTGCCAGCAGCCCCCCGGGACTAGCCCCTCGGGAAGATACGCAGTATTTT. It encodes CASSPPGLAPREDTQYF.

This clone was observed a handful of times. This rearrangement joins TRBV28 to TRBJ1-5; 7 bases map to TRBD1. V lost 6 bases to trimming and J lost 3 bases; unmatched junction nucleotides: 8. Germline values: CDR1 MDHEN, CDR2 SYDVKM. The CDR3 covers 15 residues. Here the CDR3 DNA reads TGTGCCAGCAGCTATTCACAGGGGCTCAATCAGCCCCAGCATTTT. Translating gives CASSYSQGLNQPQHF.